The present T cell receptor beta chain was sequenced within a study of OX40 agonist ivuxolimab in advanced cancers. Clones were read by immunoSEQ multiplex PCR, and TCRdb kept only the in-frame ones, dropping some. The data contain 30,000 to 35,000 clones, 80% to 95% of them singletons. The CDR3 length is 13 residues. The trim removed 8 bases at V and 8 bases at J, leaving 5 bases unmatched. CDR1 and CDR2 from the germline V gene are SEHNR and FQNEAQ (reference sequence). This clone was seen more than once but under ten times. The source of this sequence is an adult with an advanced solid tumor such as melanoma, head and neck, liver or kidney cancer. The sample here was CD4+ or CD8+ T cells sorted from blood, taken in a trial of the OX40 agonist ivuxolimab. This chain joins TRBV7-9 and TRBJ1-6; 8 bases fit TRBD1. CDR3 coding DNA: TGTGCCAGCCGTGGACAGGGCGATTCACCCCTCCACTTT. Translation gives CASRGQGDSPLHF.